The clone carrying this T cell receptor beta chain was observed a single time. The sample belongs to a study of control samples from healthy donors and cancer patients. The repertoire was sequenced with immunoSEQ multiplex PCR; TCRdb's copy has only in-frame clones and lacks some. The sample lists roughly 120,000 clones; 70% to 90% were seen once. Specimen: blood. The clonotype originates from a man aged 50-60 years in good health.

CDR3 loop: CAWRRDNEQFF. In DNA, the CDR3 is TGTGCCTGGAGACGGGACAATGAGCAGTTCTTC. This chain links TRBV30 with TRBJ2-1; the D is unclear. Trimming took 3 bases from V and 5 from J, leaving 5 bases between them. This CDR3 has 11 residues. Germline values: CDR1 GTSNPN, CDR2 SVGIG (reference sequence).